Listed below are T cell receptor beta chains from one sample, sequenced in a study of technical replicates of blood from a handful of donors. Libraries were prepared by immunoSEQ multiplex PCR; TCRdb keeps only in-frame clonotypes and omits some of them. The table has under 95,000 clones, about 94% seen once. Sequencing was done on a sample of T cells isolated from PBMCs. These receptors were collected from a human donor in good health. The CDR3 runs from the conserved cysteine through the conserved F or W. D genes are given only for firm matches. Not all rows give a size; the values are once, few, many and, for expanded clones, a class.

J gene | V gene | clone size | D gene | CDR3 DNA | CDR3 protein
TRBJ2-3 | TRBV2 | . | . | TGTGCCAGCAACTTACTAGGGAGCACAGATACGCAGTATTTT | CASNLLGSTDTQYF
TRBJ2-7 | TRBV5-8 | . | . | TGTGCCAGCAGCTTCCTCAGGGGGGCGAGGTACGAGCAGTACTTC | CASSFLRGARYEQYF
TRBJ2-2 | TRBV10-2 | . | . | TGCGCCAGTTCCAACGGGAACACCGGGGAGCTGTTTTTT | CASSNGNTGELFF
TRBJ2-4 | TRBV28 | . | . | TGTGCCAGCAGTTCACCGACAGAGCTAGCCAAAAACATTCAGTACTTC | CASSSPTELAKNIQYF
TRBJ2-5 | TRBV6-1 | . | TRBD1 | TGTGCCAGCAGCAACAGGGGAAGGGCTCAAGAGACCCAGTACTTC | CASSNRGRAQETQYF
TRBJ2-7 | TRBV7-2 | . | TRBD1 | TGTGCCAGCAGCTTCAGGGACAGAGATTACGAGCAGTACTTC | CASSFRDRDYEQYF
TRBJ2-2 | TRBV5-1 | . | . | TGCGCCAGCAGCTTGTTGGAATCGACACCCGGGGAGCTGTTTTTT | CASSLLESTPGELFF
TRBJ1-4 | TRBV13 | . | TRBD1 | TGTGCCAGCAGCTCAGAGGGGACAGACCCGACTAATGAAAAACTGTTTTTT | CASSSEGTDPTNEKLFF
TRBJ2-1 | TRBV28 | . | TRBD2 | TGTGCCAGCAGCCCGAGACTAGCGGGAATCTACAATGAGCAGTTCTTC | CASSPRLAGIYNEQFF
TRBJ2-3 | TRBV7-3 | . | TRBD1 | TGTGCCAGCAGCGTAACAGGGGGCACAGATACGCAGTATTTT | CASSVTGGTDTQYF
TRBJ2-7 | TRBV10-3 | once | . | TGTGCCATCAGTGAGACGGGAGAAATATACGAGCAGTACTTC | CAISETGEIYEQYF
TRBJ1-1 | TRBV13 | . | . | TGTGCCAGCAGCTTAGTTAGCACTGAAGCTTTCTTT | CASSLVSTEAFF
TRBJ1-2 | TRBV6-5 | . | . | TGTGCCAGCAGACTCATTTCCTCCTATGGCTACACCTTC | CASRLISSYGYTF
TRBJ2-3 | TRBV4-2 | . | TRBD2 | TGTGCCAGCTCCCGGGCGCTAGCGGGGCCCTCTAACACAGATACGCAGTATTTT | CASSRALAGPSNTDTQYF
TRBJ2-5 | TRBV5-4 | . | TRBD2 | TGTGCCAGCAGCACGGGGGGACTTAGCAAAGAGACCCAGTACTTC | CASSTGGLSKETQYF
TRBJ2-1 | TRBV18 | . | . | TGTGCCAGCTCACCAAGGCCGGGTGATATCTACAATGAGCAGTTCTTC | CASSPRPGDIYNEQFF
TRBJ2-3 | TRBV11-2 | once | . | TGTGCCAGCAGCCTTAAGGACTCCACAGATACGCAGTATTTT | CASSLKDSTDTQYF
TRBJ1-5 | TRBV18 | . | . | TGTGCCAGCTCACCGGTAGGACAGCTCAATCAGCCCCAGCATTTT | CASSPVGQLNQPQHF
TRBJ2-1 | TRBV25-1 | . | TRBD2 | TGTGCCAGCAGTGAACCTGGACTAGCAAGCAATGAGCAGTTCTTC | CASSEPGLASNEQFF
TRBJ1-1 | TRBV18 | . | . | TGTGCCAGCTCACCTGGTGGTGACAGATCCCTCATCACTGAAGCTTTCTTT | CASSPGGDRSLITEAFF
TRBJ2-5 | TRBV10-3 | . | . | TGTGCCATCGGCCAGGGCCCCCAAGAGACCCAGTACTTC | CAIGQGPQETQYF
TRBJ2-7 | TRBV28 | . | TRBD1 | TGTGCCAGCTCCACGGTGACAGGGGTTCTCGAGCAGTACTTC | CASSTVTGVLEQYF
TRBJ2-3 | TRBV28 | . | . | TGTGCCAGCAGTTTATTCCAGGGCCCAGATACGCAGTATTTT | CASSLFQGPDTQYF
TRBJ2-3 | TRBV9 | . | . | TGTGCCAGCAGCGTAGGATGGCCCCCGGATACGCAGTATTTT | CASSVGWPPDTQYF
TRBJ1-5 | TRBV4-2 | . | TRBD1 | TGTGCCAGCAGCCCCCGGGACAGGGACGATCAGCCCCAGCATTTT | CASSPRDRDDQPQHF
TRBJ2-5 | TRBV30 | . | . | TGTGCCTGCTCCATAGGAGGAGAGACCCAGTACTTC | CACSIGGETQYF
TRBJ2-5 | TRBV18 | . | . | TGTGCCAGCTCACCACTCGGACAGAAACAAGAGACCCAGTACTTC | CASSPLGQKQETQYF
TRBJ2-7 | TRBV4-2 | . | TRBD2 | TGTGCCAGCAGCCTCGGGACTAACCTCCTAAGCTCCTACGAGCAGTACTTC | CASSLGTNLLSSYEQYF
TRBJ2-1 | TRBV7-8 | . | . | TGTGCCAGCAGCTTAGACGGGGTAAGCGGAAATGAGCAGTTCTTC | CASSLDGVSGNEQFF
TRBJ1-2 | TRBV6-4 | once | TRBD1 | TGTGCCAGCAGTGACGGAGGAAACAGGGGTGATGGCTACACCTTC | CASSDGGNRGDGYTF
TRBJ2-7 | TRBV5-1 | . | . | TGCGCCAGCAGCTTTAACTACAGGGAAACCTACGAGCAGTACTTC | CASSFNYRETYEQYF
TRBJ2-7 | TRBV4-1 | . | . | TGCGCCAGCAGCCAAGGAGGGTCGTTCTACGAGCAGTACTTC | CASSQGGSFYEQYF
TRBJ2-7 | TRBV27 | . | . | TGTGCCAGCAGCTCTCGAGGTGAGCAGTACTTC | CASSSRGEQYF
TRBJ2-7 | TRBV9 | . | TRBD2 | TGTGCCAGCAGCGTAGCAGCGGGAGGGGACTCCTACGAGCAGTACTTC | CASSVAAGGDSYEQYF
TRBJ2-7 | TRBV7-2 | . | . | TGTGCCAGCAGGGCTAAAGGGAGCGAGCAGTACTTC | CASRAKGSEQYF
TRBJ2-2 | TRBV5-8 | . | TRBD2 | TGTGCCAGCAGCCCCGGGACTAGCGGCTACACCGGGGAGCTGTTTTTT | CASSPGTSGYTGELFF
TRBJ1-2 | TRBV29-1 | . | TRBD1 | TGCAGCGTGGGGGTCCGGGACAGCTTC | CSVGVRDSF
TRBJ2-5 | TRBV5-1 | . | . | TGCGCCAGCAGCTTGGGGACTACAAGGGAGACCCAGTACTTC | CASSLGTTRETQYF
TRBJ2-2 | TRBV27 | . | TRBD2 | TGTGCCAGCAGTCCCGGACTAGCGTCAGCCAACACCGGGGAGCTGTTTTTT | CASSPGLASANTGELFF
TRBJ2-3 | TRBV27 | . | . | TGTGCCAGCAGTCCAACGACTAACCCCAGCACAGATACGCAGTATTTT | CASSPTTNPSTDTQYF